A single sample gave rise to the 12 T cell receptor beta chains below, sequenced in a study of T cell repertoires and HLA-DP antigens. Sequenced by immunoSEQ multiplex PCR; TCRdb stores in-frame clones only, minus some. The sample includes 1,500 or so clones, 70% of them seen just once. CD4+ cells expanded for 15 days were restimulated approximately 22 h with allogeneic-DPB1 HeLa cells. Retrovirally transduced HeLa cells with HLA-DPA1/DPB1, HLA-DM, invariant chain and CD80 served as stimulators. Sequenced input: CD137- CD4+ T cells from cultured PBMCs. These receptors were obtained from a man aged 55 to 70 in good health and CMV-seronegative.

V usage is TRBV7-3 and J usage is TRBJ2-1, with 9 nucleotides matching TRBD1. V shed 5 bases, J shed 4 bases, and the junction held 3 bases outside the gene matches. Germline assignment: CDR1 SGHTA and CDR2 FQGTGA. The CDR3 runs 14 residues. CDR3 DNA: TGTGCCAGCAGCCCAGGACAGGGGTACAATGAGCAGTTCTTC. Its protein product is CASSPGQGYNEQFF.

This clone turned up a few times. The chain uses TRBV7-2 and TRBJ2-7; a possible D gene is TRBD2 (5 bases). Trimming took off 3 bases at V and 3 bases at J, with 12 bases between the two ends. The CDR3 has 14 residues. The germline CDR1 and CDR2 sequences are SGHTA and FQGNSA. The CDR3 coding sequence is TGTGCCAGCAGCTTCCCTGTAGGGAGCTACGAGCAGTACTTC. Protein: CASSFPVGSYEQYF.

J is TRBJ2-2 and V is TRBV18, with TRBD2 matching over 7 bases. There are 14 residues in the CDR3. The germline gives CDR1 KGHSH, CDR2 LQKENI. V dropped 8 bases and J dropped 0; count of bases not matched to a gene: 3. In DNA form, the CDR3 reads TGTGCCAGCACCGGGACTACGAACACCGGGGAGCTGTTTTTT. It codes for CASTGTTNTGELFF.

The V and J genes are TRBV28 and TRBJ1-1; TRBD1 is a possible D gene (6 bases). This CDR3 comprises 13 residues. From germline, CDR1 is MDHEN and CDR2 SYDVKM. The V and J ends lost 8 bases and 3 bases respectively, with 13 bases between them. CDR3 amino acids: CASRGGHDTEAFF. The CDR3 region has the DNA TGTGCCAGCCGCGGGGGGCACGACACTGAAGCTTTCTTT.

This chain connects TRBV30 to TRBJ1-2, with 8 positions matching TRBD1. Germline V gene sequence: CDR1 GTSNPN, CDR2 SVGIG (reference sequence). With 2 bases clipped from V and 1 base from J, the junction kept 3 bases outside the gene matches. The CDR3 has 14 amino acids. The CDR3 coding sequence is TGTGCCTGGAGTACCGACAGGGGTAACTATGGCTACACCTTC. Amino acid sequence: CAWSTDRGNYGYTF.

This clone was detected only a few times. The chain employs TRBV5-6 and TRBJ2-1, with D perhaps TRBD2 (6 bases). With 6 bases removed from V and 6 bases from J, the gap between germline ends came to 10 bases. This CDR3 has 12 amino acids. The germline CDR1 and CDR2 sequences are SGHDT and YYEEEE. The DNA for the CDR3 is TGTGCCAGCACCCGGGACTCCAATGAGCAGTTCTTC. Encoded protein: CASTRDSNEQFF.

This clone has a handful of counts. The CDR3 DNA reads as TGCGCCAGCAGCGCCGGTTTCTCTGGAAACACCATATATTTT. Translated, it gives CASSAGFSGNTIYF. The rearrangement uses TRBV5-1 and TRBJ1-3; the D is unclear. Trimming left V 4 bases short and J 0 bases short, with 8 bases between. The CDR3 totals 14 residues. The V gene's germline CDR1 is SGHRS and CDR2 YFSETQ.

DNA of the CDR3: TGTGCCAGTCGCGGGACAGGGACCTACAATGAGCAGTTCTTC. Translation: CASRGTGTYNEQFF. This chain links TRBV27 with TRBJ2-1; 9 bases are shared with TRBD1. V lost 9 bases, J lost 2 bases, and 5 bases stayed unmatched. The germline gives CDR1 MNHEY, CDR2 SMNVEV (reference sequence). This CDR3 has 14 residues.

The J gene is TRBJ2-1, the V gene TRBV6-1, with a weak D call TRBD1 (5 bases). Germline V gene data show CDR1 as MNHNS and CDR2 as SASEGT. The CDR3 runs 16 residues. V shed 3 bases and J shed 8 bases, with 20 bases lying between them. The CDR3 nucleotides read TGTGCCAGCAGTGACAGGGTTCCTACCGGTGGGGATGAGCAGTTCTTC. It yields the protein CASSDRVPTGGDEQFF.

The V call is TRBV6-5, the J call TRBJ2-5, with TRBD2 matching 10 bases. Per the germline V gene, CDR1 is MNHEY and CDR2 is SVGAGI. Trimming cost V 7 bases and J 4 bases; bases outside gene matches: 0. This CDR3 contains 12 residues. This CDR3 reads CASKREGETQYF. Written as DNA, the CDR3 is TGTGCCAGCAAGCGGGAGGGAGAGACCCAGTACTTC.

V and J are TRBV19 and TRBJ2-1, with TRBD1 identical over 8 bases. The CDR3 is 15 residues long. The V gene's germline CDR1 is LNHDA and CDR2 SQIVND (reference sequence). V lost 3 bases and J lost 8; bases outside the gene matches: 9. CDR3 DNA sequence: TGTGCCAGTAGTATTGACAGGGGCATGGGGGATGAGCAGTTCTTC. This encodes CASSIDRGMGDEQFF.

This clone counts as large. The rearrangement uses TRBV27 and TRBJ2-7; D is perhaps TRBD1 (6 bases). From germline, CDR1 is MNHEY and CDR2 SMNVEV (reference sequence). The CDR3 loop spans 16 amino acids. V was trimmed by 6 bases and J by 3 bases, leaving 21 bases between them. The CDR3 loop is CASSSRVGGGIYEQYV. The CDR3 DNA is TGTGCCAGCAGCTCCCGGGTTGGGGGCGGAATCTACGAGCAGTACGTC.